The entry below gives a single T cell receptor (beta chain) sequence along with its context. Its target is not known. PCR employed 60 Vbeta and 13 Jbeta primers. TCRdb's copy holds only in-frame clones and misses some; the assay was immunoSEQ multiplex PCR. The data show roughly 190,000 clones, about four fifths seen once. This specimen belongs to a study of cytomegalovirus exposure and HLA in healthy donors. Overall study: Across around 400 genotyped donors, about 81% landed in the Caucasian-associated ancestry cluster.

The germline gives CDR1 SEHNR, CDR2 FQNEAQ (reference sequence). Germline trimming cut 5 bases from V and 0 bases from J; bases unmatched to any gene: 10. The CDR3 has 17 amino acids. General study results and limits: Per published reports, the classifier diagnosed cytomegalovirus status with high specificity and sensitivity. When a later analysis compared HLA-associated TCR beta chains with equally common others, the HLA-associated chains turned out to be more clonally expanded and to have lower generation probabilities. Highest at DRB1 and lowest at HLA-C, TCR association rates differed among HLA loci in a later analysis.

Sequencing used PBMCs. This TCR was sampled from a young man in good health and CMV-seronegative. The chain couples TRBV7-9 to TRBJ2-1; 7 nucleotides align to TRBD2. The CDR3 reads CASSEFSGSSSYNEQFF. The CDR3 region has the DNA TGTGCCAGCAGCGAGTTTAGCGGGTCTAGCTCCTACAATGAGCAGTTCTTC.